This entry lists 5 T cell receptor beta chains sequenced from one sample in a study of blood T cells in healthy people across ages. With a J-beta primer mix and a sample-barcoded 5' primer, a second PCR ran roughly 7 to 11 cycles. TCRdb re-derived calls from the 5' RACE reads in MiXCR, one entry per CDR3 protein. In the table there are approximately 960,000 distinct CDR3 sequences, roughly 28% of which are singletons. This sample also appeared in a second study, on T cells of mothers and their children.

The sample comprised blood. These receptors originate from a woman in her forties in good health.

Turning to this clonotype: Since no conserved phenylalanine or tryptophan closes the CDR3, a read error is the likely cause. J is TRBJ2-5 and V is TRBV15, with TRBD2 as a possible D gene (5 bases). This CDR3 is 16 amino acids long. The V end lost 1 base, the J end lost 4 bases, and 16 bases lay between the germline ends. The germline V gene has CDR1 LNHNV and CDR2 YYDKDF (reference sequence). The CDR3 here is CATSRGELAEGETQYV. The CDR3 bases are TGTGCCACCAGCAGAGGCGAGCTAGCCGAAGGAGAGACCCAGTACGTC.

This clonotype was found a few times. The chain joins TRBV5-1 to TRBJ2-1, with a tentative D call TRBD1 (6 bases). Germline CDR1 is SGHRS and CDR2 is YFSETQ. The ends were cut back, 0 bases at V and 0 bases at J, with 10 bases in the middle. This CDR3 has 16 amino acids. The CDR3 here is CASSLDRVSSYNEQFF. The CDR3 region has the DNA TGCGCCAGCAGCTTGGACAGGGTTAGCTCCTACAATGAGCAGTTCTTC.

This clonotype was picked up a small number of times. The chain combines TRBV28 with TRBJ2-6; D may match TRBD1 or TRBD2 (5 bases each). The germline CDR1 and CDR2 sequences are MDHEN and SYDVKM. V lost 7 bases to trimming and J lost 1 base, with 20 bases between them. There are 18 residues in the CDR3. CDR3 sequence (DNA): TGTGCCAGCACCGCCCAGGCGGGCAGGGAGTCTGGGGCCAACGTCCTGACTTTC. Protein product: CASTAQAGRESGANVLTF.

This clonotype was seen ten or more times. The V gene is TRBV20-1, the J gene TRBJ1-6; D remains ambiguous. Germline V gene lookup returns CDR1 DFQATT and CDR2 SNEGSKA (reference sequence). Trimming removed 5 bases from V and 7 bases from J, with 12 bases in between. The CDR3 is made up of 13 amino acids. CDR3 amino acids: CSAGRSTNSPLHF. Here the CDR3 DNA reads TGCAGTGCTGGACGGTCGACGAATTCACCCCTCCACTTT.

The V and J genes are TRBV5-4 and TRBJ1-2, with D perhaps matching TRBD1 (6 bases). Deletions cut 5 bases from V and 4 bases from J, with 15 bases between. This CDR3 is 14 amino acids long. The V gene's germline CDR1 is SGHNT and CDR2 YYREEE (reference sequence). The CDR3 region has the DNA TGTGCCAGCAGGAACACGGCAGGGGCCTATGGCTACACCTTC. It translates to CASRNTAGAYGYTF.